One and the same sample provided the 7 T cell receptor beta chains below, sequenced in a study of T cells in Graves' hyperthyroidism and ophthalmopathy. RNA transcripts were the template for amplifying TCR beta CDR3 regions. An initial round of RT-PCR targeting the TCR CDR3 relied on the HTBI primer set. MiXCR was run by TCRdb on the multiplex PCR reads, yielding one entry per CDR3 protein. The table has roughly 800,000 distinct CDR3 sequences, about 38% seen once. The sample consisted of blood. The origin of the receptors is a man younger than 30 with Graves' hyperthyroidism.

The rearrangement joins TRBV19 to TRBJ1-1; 7 bases match TRBD1. Germline CDR1 reads LNHDA; CDR2 reads SQIVND (reference sequence). V dropped 7 bases and J dropped 6; count of bases not matched to a gene: 14. The CDR3 covers 15 residues. CDR3 loop: CASKPVRQGNAEAFF. As DNA, the CDR3 is TGTGCCAGTAAGCCGGTCCGACAGGGTAACGCTGAAGCTTTCTTT.

The chain joins TRBV4-1 to TRBJ2-5; D might be TRBD2 (6 bases). With the DNA end fitting TRBJ2-1 better, the J assignment may be wrong. The CDR3 spans 13 residues. Germline V gene data show CDR1 as MGHRA and CDR2 as YSYEKL. CDR3 nucleotides: TGCGCCAGCAGAACCGAGGGAGGCGATGAGCAGTTCTTC. Encoded protein: CASRTEGGDEQFF.

V and J are TRBV7-9 and TRBJ2-2; D remains unclear. The CDR3 spans 14 residues. V was shortened by 1 base and J by 5 bases, with 8 bases between the two germline ends. Germline V CDR1 and CDR2: SEHNR, FQNEAQ (reference sequence). CDR3 residues: CASSLVIGTGELFF. In DNA form, the CDR3 reads TGTGCCAGCAGCTTAGTTATAGGGACCGGGGAGCTGTTTTTT. The full variable domain, with the rest looked up from reference TRBV7-9 and TRBJ2-2, is DTGVSQNPRHKITKRGQNVTFRCDPISEHNRLYWYRQTLGQGPEFLTYFQNEAQLEKSRLLSDRFSAERPKGSFSTLEIQRTEQGDSAMYLCASSLVIGTGELFFGEGSRLTVL.

The chain is built from TRBV12-3 or TRBV12-4 and TRBJ1-5; 8 nucleotides line up with TRBD1. The CDR3 extends over 15 amino acids. V trimming: 6 bases; J trimming: 1 base; junction bases outside the gene matches: 5. CDR3 sequence reads: CASSPQGVSNQPQHF. CDR3 coding DNA: TGTGCCAGCAGCCCACAGGGGGTAAGCAATCAGCCCCAGCATTTT.

The chain carries TRBV6-5 and TRBJ2-5, with D unclear. The CDR3 runs 11 residues. Looked up from germline, CDR1 is MNHEY and CDR2 is SVGAGI. Trimming removed 8 bases from V and 5 bases from J, with 9 bases in between. The CDR3 coding sequence is TGTGCCAGCTGGCTGGGGGAGACCCAGTACTTC. Its protein is CASWLGETQYF.

CDR3 loop: CATGGGAEQYF. The CDR3 DNA is TGTGCCACCGGGGGGGGCGCCGAGCAGTACTTC. This chain links TRBV19 with TRBJ2-7, with 8 nucleotides matching TRBD2. V was clipped by 10 bases and J by 6 bases; unmatched bases: 5. This CDR3 spans 11 amino acids. CDR1 and CDR2 from the germline V gene are LNHDA and SQIVND (reference sequence).

In this sample, this clonotype turned up many times. The junction does not match germline at one end; this may be a read error. The chain couples TRBV7-7 to TRBJ2-5; possible D gene TRBD1, 9 bases. Germline V lookup: CDR1 SSHAT, CDR2 FNYEAQ (reference sequence). CDR3 length equals 16 residues. CDR3 sequence reads: CASSLAGQGEEETQYF. CDR3 nucleotides: TGTGCTAGCAGCTTAGCGGGACAGGGCGAGGAGGAGACCCAGTACTTC.